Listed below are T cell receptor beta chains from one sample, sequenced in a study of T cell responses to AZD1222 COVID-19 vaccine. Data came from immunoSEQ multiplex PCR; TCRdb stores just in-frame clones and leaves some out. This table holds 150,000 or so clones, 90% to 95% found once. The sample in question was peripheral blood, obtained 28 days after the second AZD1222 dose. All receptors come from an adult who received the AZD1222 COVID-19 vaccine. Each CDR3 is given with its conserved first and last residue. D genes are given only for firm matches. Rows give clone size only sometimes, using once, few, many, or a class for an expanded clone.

cdr3_nt: TGTGCCAGCAGCTTAGCTGCGCAGCCCAATGAGCAGTTCTTC; cdr3_aa: CASSLAAQPNEQFF; j_call: TRBJ2-1; clone_size: .; d_call: .; v_call: TRBV7-9
cdr3_nt: TGCGCCAGCAGCCAGATTGGGCACGAGACCCAGTACTTC; cdr3_aa: CASSQIGHETQYF; j_call: TRBJ2-5; clone_size: .; d_call: .; v_call: TRBV4-1
cdr3_nt: TGCGCCAGCAGCCAACCTCGGACAGGGTCAGCCGGGGAGCTGTTTTTT; cdr3_aa: CASSQPRTGSAGELFF; j_call: TRBJ2-2; clone_size: .; d_call: TRBD1; v_call: TRBV4-1
cdr3_nt: TGTGCCAGCAGATCCCTTCGGGGGACCCAGTACTTC; cdr3_aa: CASRSLRGTQYF; j_call: TRBJ2-5; clone_size: .; d_call: .; v_call: TRBV5-6
cdr3_nt: TGTGCCAGCAGTCCAAGAGATACGCAGTATTTT; cdr3_aa: CASSPRDTQYF; j_call: TRBJ2-3; clone_size: .; d_call: .; v_call: TRBV12-3/TRBV12-4
cdr3_nt: TGTGCCAGCAGCTCTTCTGACAGGTTGAACACTGAAGCTTTCTTT; cdr3_aa: CASSSSDRLNTEAFF; j_call: TRBJ1-1; clone_size: .; d_call: .; v_call: TRBV11-3
cdr3_nt: TGCGCCAGCAGCCCCCTCCCCGGACTAGCGGGAGTCAACTCTGGGGCCAACGTCCTGACTTTC; cdr3_aa: CASSPLPGLAGVNSGANVLTF; j_call: TRBJ2-6; clone_size: .; d_call: TRBD2; v_call: TRBV5-1
cdr3_nt: TGCAGCGTGGTAACAAGGAACACTGAAGCTTTCTTT; cdr3_aa: CSVVTRNTEAFF; j_call: TRBJ1-1; clone_size: once; d_call: .; v_call: TRBV29-1
cdr3_nt: TGCGCCAGCAGCCAAGTTGCCGGGACAGGGAATGAAAAACTGTTTTTT; cdr3_aa: CASSQVAGTGNEKLFF; j_call: TRBJ1-4; clone_size: .; d_call: TRBD1; v_call: TRBV4-1
cdr3_nt: TGTGCCAGCAGCCGGCCCTTGGGACTAGCTACCTACGAGCAGTACTTC; cdr3_aa: CASSRPLGLATYEQYF; j_call: TRBJ2-7; clone_size: .; d_call: TRBD2; v_call: TRBV4-2
cdr3_nt: TGTGCCAGCAGTTATCAGGGTGGGTGGAACTATGGCTACACCTTC; cdr3_aa: CASSYQGGWNYGYTF; j_call: TRBJ1-2; clone_size: .; d_call: .; v_call: TRBV7-9
cdr3_nt: TGTGCCAGCAGCCCCCAGGTTGAGGGGAATGAAAAACTGTTTTTT; cdr3_aa: CASSPQVEGNEKLFF; j_call: TRBJ1-4; clone_size: .; d_call: .; v_call: TRBV9
cdr3_nt: TGTGCCAGCAGTTTCACGGCCCACGAGCAGTACTTC; cdr3_aa: CASSFTAHEQYF; j_call: TRBJ2-7; clone_size: .; d_call: .; v_call: TRBV2
cdr3_nt: TGTGCCAGCAGGGCAGGGTTGAGCACAGATACGCAGTATTTT; cdr3_aa: CASRAGLSTDTQYF; j_call: TRBJ2-3; clone_size: .; d_call: .; v_call: TRBV2
cdr3_nt: TGTGCCAGCAGCAACAGGGGGCTCAACGAGCAGTACTTC; cdr3_aa: CASSNRGLNEQYF; j_call: TRBJ2-7; clone_size: .; d_call: TRBD1; v_call: TRBV6-5
cdr3_nt: TGTGCCAGCAGTAGCTCGAGCTATGGCTACACCTTC; cdr3_aa: CASSSSSYGYTF; j_call: TRBJ1-2; clone_size: few; d_call: .; v_call: TRBV12-3/TRBV12-4
cdr3_nt: TGTGCCAGCAGTTACTCATCTAGCGGGGGGCATGAGCAGTTCTTC; cdr3_aa: CASSYSSSGGHEQFF; j_call: TRBJ2-1; clone_size: .; d_call: TRBD2; v_call: TRBV6-2/TRBV6-3
cdr3_nt: TGTGCCAGTAGGGTCAGCCTAATTAATTCACCCCTCCACTTT; cdr3_aa: CASRVSLINSPLHF; j_call: TRBJ1-6; clone_size: .; d_call: .; v_call: TRBV19
cdr3_nt: TGTGCCAGCAGCAAACCCCAGGACACCTCTAATGAAAAACTGTTTTTT; cdr3_aa: CASSKPQDTSNEKLFF; j_call: TRBJ1-4; clone_size: .; d_call: .; v_call: TRBV21-1
cdr3_nt: TGTGCCAGCAGTGATTCCCCGCAGAGGTTATCCGATCAGCCCCAGCATTTT; cdr3_aa: CASSDSPQRLSDQPQHF; j_call: TRBJ1-5; clone_size: .; d_call: .; v_call: TRBV6-4
cdr3_nt: TGTGCCAGCAGCAAAGCGTGCGGACCCAATTCACCCCTCCACTTT; cdr3_aa: CASSKACGPNSPLHF; j_call: TRBJ1-6; clone_size: .; d_call: .; v_call: TRBV21-1
cdr3_nt: TGCAGCGTCCTTGCAACGACAGGGAACTATGGCTACACCTTC; cdr3_aa: CSVLATTGNYGYTF; j_call: TRBJ1-2; clone_size: .; d_call: TRBD1; v_call: TRBV29-1
cdr3_nt: TGTGCCAGCACGGGAGGGACACGCACAGATACGCAGTATTTT; cdr3_aa: CASTGGTRTDTQYF; j_call: TRBJ2-3; clone_size: .; d_call: TRBD2; v_call: TRBV9
cdr3_nt: TGTGCCAGCAGCTTAGCGGGGGGAGTGGACAATGAGCAGTTCTTC; cdr3_aa: CASSLAGGVDNEQFF; j_call: TRBJ2-1; clone_size: .; d_call: TRBD2; v_call: TRBV3-1/TRBV3-2
cdr3_nt: TGTGCCAGCAGCCAAGAGCTAGCGGCCAGCTCCTACGAGCAGTACTTC; cdr3_aa: CASSQELAASSYEQYF; j_call: TRBJ2-7; clone_size: few; d_call: TRBD2; v_call: TRBV3-1/TRBV3-2
cdr3_nt: TGTGCCAGCAGTTTTGAGGGTCGGAACACTGAAGCTTTCTTT; cdr3_aa: CASSFEGRNTEAFF; j_call: TRBJ1-1; clone_size: .; d_call: .; v_call: TRBV27
cdr3_nt: TGTGCCAGCAGCTCGAGCGGGGGGTACTACAATGAGCAGTTCTTC; cdr3_aa: CASSSSGGYYNEQFF; j_call: TRBJ2-1; clone_size: few; d_call: TRBD2; v_call: TRBV9
cdr3_nt: TGTGCCAGTAGGGGACAGCTCAATGAGCAGTTCTTC; cdr3_aa: CASRGQLNEQFF; j_call: TRBJ2-1; clone_size: .; d_call: TRBD1; v_call: TRBV19
cdr3_nt: TGTGCCAGCAGCCAAGTCACGGACCAGCCTAACTATGGCTACACCTTC; cdr3_aa: CASSQVTDQPNYGYTF; j_call: TRBJ1-2; clone_size: once; d_call: .; v_call: TRBV4-2
cdr3_nt: TGTGCCAGCAGCTTAGACCGGGGCCCTACAGATCTAGCCAAAAACATTCAGTACTTC; cdr3_aa: CASSLDRGPTDLAKNIQYF; j_call: TRBJ2-4; clone_size: .; d_call: .; v_call: TRBV11-3
cdr3_nt: TGTGCCAGCAGCTCGATGAGCGCCCAGACAGGGGGTCGCGCTGAAGCTTTCTTT; cdr3_aa: CASSSMSAQTGGRAEAFF; j_call: TRBJ1-1; clone_size: .; d_call: TRBD1; v_call: TRBV7-9
cdr3_nt: TGTGCCAGCAGGAGTAGCGGGAGCCCCAATACCAATGAGCAGTTCTTC; cdr3_aa: CASRSSGSPNTNEQFF; j_call: TRBJ2-1; clone_size: .; d_call: TRBD2; v_call: TRBV5-6
cdr3_nt: TGTGCCAGCGGACAGGGGGCCCGGCAGCCCCAGCATTTT; cdr3_aa: CASGQGARQPQHF; j_call: TRBJ1-5; clone_size: .; d_call: TRBD1; v_call: TRBV13
cdr3_nt: TGTGCCAGTAGTACGAGACATGGAATCAGCAATCAGCCCCAGCATTTT; cdr3_aa: CASSTRHGISNQPQHF; j_call: TRBJ1-5; clone_size: .; d_call: .; v_call: TRBV19
cdr3_nt: TGTGCCAGCAGCTTAGCGAGCCTAGCGGGACTCAATGAGCAGTTCTTC; cdr3_aa: CASSLASLAGLNEQFF; j_call: TRBJ2-1; clone_size: .; d_call: TRBD2; v_call: TRBV7-2
cdr3_nt: TGTGCCAGCAGTTACCGCGCAGGGGACTATGGCTACACCTTC; cdr3_aa: CASSYRAGDYGYTF; j_call: TRBJ1-2; clone_size: .; d_call: .; v_call: TRBV6-5
cdr3_nt: TGTGCCAGCAGGCTCGGACTAGGAGCCGCCGAGCAGTACTTC; cdr3_aa: CASRLGLGAAEQYF; j_call: TRBJ2-7; clone_size: .; d_call: TRBD2; v_call: TRBV5-4
cdr3_nt: TGTGCCAGCAAACAGGGGGCGAGTCAGCCCCAGCATTTT; cdr3_aa: CASKQGASQPQHF; j_call: TRBJ1-5; clone_size: .; d_call: TRBD1; v_call: TRBV27
cdr3_nt: TGCAGCGTCAACACACTCGGGGGCTACACCTTC; cdr3_aa: CSVNTLGGYTF; j_call: TRBJ1-2; clone_size: .; d_call: .; v_call: TRBV29-1
cdr3_nt: TGTGCCAGCAAGTTACAGGTCCCGGATGAGACCCAGTACTTC; cdr3_aa: CASKLQVPDETQYF; j_call: TRBJ2-5; clone_size: .; d_call: .; v_call: TRBV6-5
cdr3_nt: TGTGCCAGCTCACCACCGGGGCACTCCTATGGCTACACCTTC; cdr3_aa: CASSPPGHSYGYTF; j_call: TRBJ1-2; clone_size: .; d_call: .; v_call: TRBV18
cdr3_nt: TGTGCCAGCAGCTCCCGGACTAGCGGGATACCTTACGAGCAGTACTTC; cdr3_aa: CASSSRTSGIPYEQYF; j_call: TRBJ2-7; clone_size: .; d_call: TRBD2; v_call: TRBV7-9
cdr3_nt: TGTGCCAGCAGCACGGGACAGGGGGATCAGCCCCAGCATTTT; cdr3_aa: CASSTGQGDQPQHF; j_call: TRBJ1-5; clone_size: once; d_call: TRBD1; v_call: TRBV9
cdr3_nt: TGTGCCATCAGTGAGCGTGGCACTGAAGCTTTCTTT; cdr3_aa: CAISERGTEAFF; j_call: TRBJ1-1; clone_size: .; d_call: .; v_call: TRBV10-3
cdr3_nt: TGTGCCATCAGTGAGTCGGTGGGGGTCGCGCGGGATGGCTACACCTTC; cdr3_aa: CAISESVGVARDGYTF; j_call: TRBJ1-2; clone_size: .; d_call: .; v_call: TRBV10-3
cdr3_nt: TGTGCCACCAGCAGGGGATGGACCAACGAGGATGAGCAGTTCTTC; cdr3_aa: CATSRGWTNEDEQFF; j_call: TRBJ2-1; clone_size: .; d_call: .; v_call: TRBV24-1
cdr3_nt: TGTGCCAGCAGCAACGGGGGGCACAATGAGCAGTTCTTC; cdr3_aa: CASSNGGHNEQFF; j_call: TRBJ2-1; clone_size: .; d_call: .; v_call: TRBV21-1